Listed below are T cell receptor beta chains from one sample, sequenced in a study of T cell changes during pregnancy in multiple sclerosis. Repertoires were generated with immunoSEQ multiplex PCR, while TCRdb's copy carries only in-frame clones and drops some. Among about 59,000 clones listed, about 90% were seen once. This sample comprised peripheral blood, obtained in the third trimester of pregnancy. Receptor source: a female donor in good health, enrolled as a control in a pregnancy study. Each CDR3 is given with its conserved first and last residue. D genes are given only for firm matches. Clone size is given for some rows only: seen once, a few or many times, or a class if the clone is expanded.

D	length	V	J	size	DNA	CDR3
TRBD1	14	TRBV10-3	TRBJ2-1	NA	TGTGCCATCAGTGAAGGGACAGCGTACAATGAGCAGTTCTTC	CAISEGTAYNEQFF
NA	15	TRBV4-1	TRBJ2-5	NA	TGCGCCAGCAGCCGCCTGATGGGGGCCAGAGAGACCCAGTACTTC	CASSRLMGARETQYF
TRBD2	15	TRBV6-5	TRBJ2-1	medium-sized	TGTGCCAGCAGTTACTCGGGCAGGGAGGGGAATGAGCAGTTCTTC	CASSYSGREGNEQFF
NA	15	TRBV4-3	TRBJ1-5	NA	TGCGCCAGCAGCCAAACAGGCTATAGCAATCAGCCCCAGCATTTT	CASSQTGYSNQPQHF
NA	18	TRBV10-3	TRBJ2-1	NA	TGTGCCATCAGTGATCGAGCGGGCCCTACCAGCTCCTACAATGAGCAGTTCTTC	CAISDRAGPTSSYNEQFF
NA	15	TRBV6-4	TRBJ2-1	NA	TGTGCCAGCAGTGATAGCGGTAGCTCCTACAATGAGCAGTTCTTC	CASSDSGSSYNEQFF
NA	19	TRBV23-1	TRBJ2-3	NA	TGCGCCAGCAGTCAGGGTGTTAGGCCTTCGGGGACTTACACAGATACGCAGTATTTT	CASSQGVRPSGTYTDTQYF
TRBD1	14	TRBV5-4	TRBJ1-1	once	TGTGCCAGCAGCCCCGCAACAGGGGCCCCTGAAGCTTTCTTT	CASSPATGAPEAFF
NA	12	TRBV29-1	TRBJ1-4	NA	TGCGGGGGAGGGGGTCCTTTGGAAAAACTGTTTTTT	CGGGGPLEKLFF
TRBD2	17	TRBV7-9	TRBJ2-7	NA	TGTGCCAGCAGCTCGCGGGTACCCGGGACTAGCGGCTACGAGCAGTACTTC	CASSSRVPGTSGYEQYF
NA	16	TRBV2	TRBJ1-5	few	TGTGCCAGCAGTGACGGCGGGTTTTACAGCAATCAGCCCCAGCATTTT	CASSDGGFYSNQPQHF
NA	15	TRBV27	TRBJ1-6	NA	TGTGCCAGCAGTTTGTCGGGGTCTTATAATTCACCCCTCCACTTT	CASSLSGSYNSPLHF
TRBD2	17	TRBV7-9	TRBJ2-7	few	TGTGCCAGCAGCTCCTATATAACTAGCGGGAGAGCCCACGAGCAGTACTTC	CASSSYITSGRAHEQYF
NA	14	TRBV5-6	TRBJ1-5	NA	TGTGCCAGCAGCTTCCCGGGGGACAATCAGCCCCAGCATTTT	CASSFPGDNQPQHF
NA	17	TRBV7-9	TRBJ2-2	few	TGTGCCAGCAGCCCACCTTTCAGGCAGGGGCCGGCCGGGGAGCTGTTTTTT	CASSPPFRQGPAGELFF